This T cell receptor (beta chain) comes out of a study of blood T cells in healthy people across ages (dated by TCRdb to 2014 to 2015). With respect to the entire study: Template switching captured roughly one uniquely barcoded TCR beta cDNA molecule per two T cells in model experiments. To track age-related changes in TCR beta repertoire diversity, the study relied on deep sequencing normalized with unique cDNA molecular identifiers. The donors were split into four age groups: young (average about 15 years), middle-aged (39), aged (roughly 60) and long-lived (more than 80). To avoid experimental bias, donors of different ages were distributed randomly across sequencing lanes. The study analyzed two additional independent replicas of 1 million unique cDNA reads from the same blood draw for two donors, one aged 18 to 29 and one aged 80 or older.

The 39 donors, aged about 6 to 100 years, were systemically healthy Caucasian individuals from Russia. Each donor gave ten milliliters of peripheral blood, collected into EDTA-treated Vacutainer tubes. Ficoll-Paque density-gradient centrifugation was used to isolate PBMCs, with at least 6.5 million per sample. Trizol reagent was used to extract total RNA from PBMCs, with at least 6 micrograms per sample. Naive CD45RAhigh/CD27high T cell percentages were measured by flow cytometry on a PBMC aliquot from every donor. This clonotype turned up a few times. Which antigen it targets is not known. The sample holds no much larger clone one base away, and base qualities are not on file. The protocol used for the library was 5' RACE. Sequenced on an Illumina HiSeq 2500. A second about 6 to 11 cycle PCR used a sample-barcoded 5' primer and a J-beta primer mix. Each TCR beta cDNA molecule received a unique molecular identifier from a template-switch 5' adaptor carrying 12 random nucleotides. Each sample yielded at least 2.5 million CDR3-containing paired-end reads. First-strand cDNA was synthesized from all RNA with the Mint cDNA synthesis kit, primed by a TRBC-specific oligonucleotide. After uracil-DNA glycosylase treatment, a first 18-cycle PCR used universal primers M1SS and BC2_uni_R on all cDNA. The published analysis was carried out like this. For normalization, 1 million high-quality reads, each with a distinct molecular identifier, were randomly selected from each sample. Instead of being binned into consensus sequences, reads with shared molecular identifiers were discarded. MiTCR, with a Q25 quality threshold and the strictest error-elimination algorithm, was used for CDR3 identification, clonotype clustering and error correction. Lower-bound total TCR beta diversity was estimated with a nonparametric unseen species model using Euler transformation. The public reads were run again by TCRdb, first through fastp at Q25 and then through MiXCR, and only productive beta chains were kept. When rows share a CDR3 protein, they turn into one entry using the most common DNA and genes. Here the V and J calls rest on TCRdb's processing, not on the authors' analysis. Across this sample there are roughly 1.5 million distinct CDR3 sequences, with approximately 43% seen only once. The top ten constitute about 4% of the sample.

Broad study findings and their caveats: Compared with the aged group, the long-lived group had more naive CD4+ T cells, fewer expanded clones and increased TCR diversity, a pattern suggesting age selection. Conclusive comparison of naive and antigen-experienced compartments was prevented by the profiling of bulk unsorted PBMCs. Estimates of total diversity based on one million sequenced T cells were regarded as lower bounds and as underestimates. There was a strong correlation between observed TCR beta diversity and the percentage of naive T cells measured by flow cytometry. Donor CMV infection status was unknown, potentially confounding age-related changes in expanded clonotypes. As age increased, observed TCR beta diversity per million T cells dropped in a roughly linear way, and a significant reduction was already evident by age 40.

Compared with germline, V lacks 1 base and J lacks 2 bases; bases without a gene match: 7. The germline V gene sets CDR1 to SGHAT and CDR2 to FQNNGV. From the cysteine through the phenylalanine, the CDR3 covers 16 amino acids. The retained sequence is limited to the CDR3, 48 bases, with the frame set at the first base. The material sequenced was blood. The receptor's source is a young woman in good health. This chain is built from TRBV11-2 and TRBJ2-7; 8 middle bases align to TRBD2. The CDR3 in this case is CASSLGGGGIAYEQYF. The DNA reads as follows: TGTGCCAGCAGCTTAGGTGGCGGGGGGATTGCCTACGAGCAGTACTTC. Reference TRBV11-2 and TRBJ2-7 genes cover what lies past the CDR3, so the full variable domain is EAGVAQSPRYKIIEKRQSVAFWCNPISGHATLYWYQQILGQGPKLLIQFQNNGVVDDSQLPKDRFSAERLKGVDSTLKIQPAKLEDSAVYLCASSLGGGGIAYEQYFGPGTRLTVT.